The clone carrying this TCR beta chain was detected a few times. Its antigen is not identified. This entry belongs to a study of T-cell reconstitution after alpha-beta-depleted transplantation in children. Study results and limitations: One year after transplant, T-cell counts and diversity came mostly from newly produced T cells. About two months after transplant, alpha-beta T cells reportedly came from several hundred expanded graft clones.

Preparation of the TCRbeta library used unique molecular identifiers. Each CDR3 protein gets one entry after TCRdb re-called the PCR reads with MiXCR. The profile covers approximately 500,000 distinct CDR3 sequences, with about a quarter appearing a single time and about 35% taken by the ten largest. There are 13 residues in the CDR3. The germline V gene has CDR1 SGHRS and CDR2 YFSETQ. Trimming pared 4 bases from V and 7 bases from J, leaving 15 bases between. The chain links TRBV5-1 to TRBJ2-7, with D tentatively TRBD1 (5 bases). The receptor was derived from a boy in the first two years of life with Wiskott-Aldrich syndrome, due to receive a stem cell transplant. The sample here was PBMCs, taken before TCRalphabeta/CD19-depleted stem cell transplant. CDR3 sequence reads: CASSHARGREQYF. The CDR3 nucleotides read TGCGCCAGCAGCCACGCTAGGGGTCGGGAGCAGTACTTC.